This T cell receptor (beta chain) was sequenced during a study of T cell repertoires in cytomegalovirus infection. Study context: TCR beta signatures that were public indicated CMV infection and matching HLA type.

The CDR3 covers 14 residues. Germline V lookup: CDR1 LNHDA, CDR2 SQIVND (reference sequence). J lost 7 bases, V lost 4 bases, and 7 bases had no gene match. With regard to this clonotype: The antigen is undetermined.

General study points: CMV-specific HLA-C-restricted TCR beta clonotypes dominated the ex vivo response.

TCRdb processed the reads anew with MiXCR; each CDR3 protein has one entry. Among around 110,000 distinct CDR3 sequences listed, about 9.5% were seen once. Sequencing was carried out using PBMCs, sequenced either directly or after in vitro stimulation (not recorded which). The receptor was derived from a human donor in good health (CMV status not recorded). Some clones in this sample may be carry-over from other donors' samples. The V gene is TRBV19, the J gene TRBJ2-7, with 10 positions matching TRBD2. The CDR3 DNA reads TGTGCCAGTAGTAACCTAGCGGGAGATAGTGAGCAGTACTTC. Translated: CASSNLAGDSEQYF.